This TCR beta chain was captured by sequencing in a study of cytomegalovirus exposure and HLA in healthy donors. Study outcomes and limitations: Later findings reportedly placed an Asian-associated ancestry cluster below the roughly 700-donor mean for N-insertions. In a later analysis, specific HLA alleles were associated with over 15,000 TCR beta sequences at a 0.05 false discovery rate.

With 60 Vbeta and 13 Jbeta primers, the PCR was carried out. How the authors handled the data: As a later analysis found, there were 80 million to 90 million unique TCR beta chains, of which roughly 11 million were shared. Some clones are missing from TCRdb's copy, which holds only in-frame ones; the method was immunoSEQ multiplex PCR. V, J and clone size are those of that table, while D and trimming were read from the DNA. The sample includes 90,000 to 130,000 clones, just under 70% of them seen just once. This clone was seen a single time. Its target is not known. Germline lookup yields CDR1 GTSNPN and CDR2 SVGIG (reference sequence). Trimming shortened V by 0 bases and J by 6 bases, and 8 bases separated the two germline ends. CDR3 length: 12 residues.

V is TRBV30 and J is TRBJ1-1; D not certain. Sample: PBMCs. This clonotype originated in a man under 40 in good health and CMV-seropositive. The CDR3 reads CAWSVEFAEAFF. The CDR3 nucleotides are TGTGCCTGGAGTGTTGAGTTCGCTGAAGCTTTCTTT.